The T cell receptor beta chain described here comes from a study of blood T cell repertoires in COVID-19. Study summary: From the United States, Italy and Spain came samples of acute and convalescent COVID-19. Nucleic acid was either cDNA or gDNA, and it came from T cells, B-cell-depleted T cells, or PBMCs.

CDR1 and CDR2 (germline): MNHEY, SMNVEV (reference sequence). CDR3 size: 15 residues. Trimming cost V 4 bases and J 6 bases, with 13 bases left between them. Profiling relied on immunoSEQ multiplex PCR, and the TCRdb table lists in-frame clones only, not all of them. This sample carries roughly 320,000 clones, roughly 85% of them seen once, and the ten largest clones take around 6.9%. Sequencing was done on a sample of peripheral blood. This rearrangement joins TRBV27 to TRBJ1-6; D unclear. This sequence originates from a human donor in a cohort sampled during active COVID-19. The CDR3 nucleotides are TGTGCCAGCAGTTCCCCGCAGGCCCCTAATTCACCCCTCCACTTT. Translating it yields CASSSPQAPNSPLHF.